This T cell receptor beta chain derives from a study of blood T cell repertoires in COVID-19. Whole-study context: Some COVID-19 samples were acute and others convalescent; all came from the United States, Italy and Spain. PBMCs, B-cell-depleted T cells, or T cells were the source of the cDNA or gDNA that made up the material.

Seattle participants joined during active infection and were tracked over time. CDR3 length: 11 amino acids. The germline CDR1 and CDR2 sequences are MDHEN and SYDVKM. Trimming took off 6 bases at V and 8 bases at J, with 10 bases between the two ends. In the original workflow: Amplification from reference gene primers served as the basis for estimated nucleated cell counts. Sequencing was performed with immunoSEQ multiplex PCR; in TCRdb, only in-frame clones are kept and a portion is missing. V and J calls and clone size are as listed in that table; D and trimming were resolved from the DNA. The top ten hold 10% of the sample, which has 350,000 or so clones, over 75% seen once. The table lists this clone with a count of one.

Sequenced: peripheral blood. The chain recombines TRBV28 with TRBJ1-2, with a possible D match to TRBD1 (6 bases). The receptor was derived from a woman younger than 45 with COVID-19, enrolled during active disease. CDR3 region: CASSFQGGYTF. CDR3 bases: TGTGCCAGCAGCTTCCAGGGGGGCTACACCTTC.